This T cell receptor beta chain was sequenced in a study of blood T cell repertoires in COVID-19. On the study more broadly: Samples of COVID-19 (acute and convalescent) were obtained from the United States, Italy and Spain. The cDNA or gDNA used as material had been derived from T cells, B-cell-depleted T cells, or PBMCs.

As processed by the authors: Quantification of nucleated cells was approximated via reference gene primer amplification. Here immunoSEQ multiplex PCR was the method, and the copy in TCRdb shows in-frame clones only, minus some. That table is the source of V, J and clone size, and D and trimming were worked out from the DNA. The sample includes about 190,000 clones, approximately 86% of them seen just once. V lost 1 base, J lost 1 base, and 4 bases lay in between. The CDR3 is 13 residues long. The germline V gene encodes CDR1 KGHSH and CDR2 LQKENI. Sequencing was done on a sample of peripheral blood. The chain couples TRBV18 to TRBJ1-1; D not resolved. This sequence was found in a man aged 25-45 years with acute or convalescent COVID-19. DNA for the CDR3: TGTGCCAGCTCACCACAACAGAACACTGAAGCTTTCTTT. Protein sequence: CASSPQQNTEAFF.